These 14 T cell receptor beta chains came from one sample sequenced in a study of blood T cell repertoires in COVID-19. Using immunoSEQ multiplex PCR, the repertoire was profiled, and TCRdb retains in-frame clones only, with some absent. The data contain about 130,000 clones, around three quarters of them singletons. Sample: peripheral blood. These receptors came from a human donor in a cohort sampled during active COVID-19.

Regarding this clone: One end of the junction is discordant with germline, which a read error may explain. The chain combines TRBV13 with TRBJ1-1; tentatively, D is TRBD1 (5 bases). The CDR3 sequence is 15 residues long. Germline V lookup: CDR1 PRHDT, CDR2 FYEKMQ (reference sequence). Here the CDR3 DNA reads TGTGCCAGCAGCCTAGGACAACCGAAGAACACTGAAGCTTTCTTT. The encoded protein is CASSLGQPKNTEAFF.

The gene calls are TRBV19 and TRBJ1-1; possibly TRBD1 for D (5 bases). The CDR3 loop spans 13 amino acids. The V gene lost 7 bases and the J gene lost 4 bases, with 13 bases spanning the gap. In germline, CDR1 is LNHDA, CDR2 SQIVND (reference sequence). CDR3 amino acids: CASTFLGGTEAFF. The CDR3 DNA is TGTGCCAGTACCTTTCTGGGGGGCACTGAAGCTTTCTTT.

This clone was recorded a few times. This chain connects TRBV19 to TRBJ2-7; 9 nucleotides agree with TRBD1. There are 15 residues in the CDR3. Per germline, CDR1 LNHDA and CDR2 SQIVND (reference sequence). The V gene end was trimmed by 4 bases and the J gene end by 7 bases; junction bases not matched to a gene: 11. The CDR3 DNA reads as TGTGCCAGTAGTACCACCGGGACAGGGTCCGGGGAGCAGTACTTC. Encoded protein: CASSTTGTGSGEQYF.

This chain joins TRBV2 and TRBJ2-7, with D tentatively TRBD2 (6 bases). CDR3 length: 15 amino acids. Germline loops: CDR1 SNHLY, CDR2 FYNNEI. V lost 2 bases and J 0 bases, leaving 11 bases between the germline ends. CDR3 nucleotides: TGTGCCAGCAGTGAACGCGGGGCTAGCTCCTACGAGCAGTACTTC. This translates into CASSERGASSYEQYF. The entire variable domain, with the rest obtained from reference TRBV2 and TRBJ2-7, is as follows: EPEVTQTPSHQVTQMGQEVILRCVPISNHLYFYWYRQILGQKVEFLVSFYNNEISEKSEIFDDQFSVERPDGSNFTLKIRSTKLEDSAMYFCASSERGASSYEQYFGPGTRLTVT.

The CDR3 DNA sequence: TGTGCCTGCCGCCATGGGGGCGGGGGAAGTACCGGGGAGCTGTTTTTT. The encoded protein is CACRHGGGGSTGELFF. The chain has TRBV3-1 (or the pseudogene TRBV3-2) and TRBJ2-2, with D maybe TRBD2 (7 bases). The CDR3 loop spans 16 amino acids. Per the germline V gene, CDR1 is LGHDT and CDR2 is YNNKEL (reference sequence). V was clipped by 11 bases and J by 5 bases, with 24 bases between them.

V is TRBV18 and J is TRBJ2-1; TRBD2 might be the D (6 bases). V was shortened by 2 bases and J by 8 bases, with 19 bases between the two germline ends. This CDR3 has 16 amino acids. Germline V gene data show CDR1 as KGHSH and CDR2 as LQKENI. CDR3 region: CASSPSGTALSDEQFF. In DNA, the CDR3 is TGTGCCAGCTCACCATCCGGGACTGCGCTTTCGGATGAGCAGTTCTTC.

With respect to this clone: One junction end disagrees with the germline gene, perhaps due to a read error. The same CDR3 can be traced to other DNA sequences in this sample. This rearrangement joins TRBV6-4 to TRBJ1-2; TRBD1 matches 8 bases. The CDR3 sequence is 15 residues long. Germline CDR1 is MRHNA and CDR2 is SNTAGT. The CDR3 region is CASSEFGQGIVGYTF. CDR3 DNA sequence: TGTGCTAGCAGTGAATTCGGACAGGGTATAGTTGGCTACACCTTC.

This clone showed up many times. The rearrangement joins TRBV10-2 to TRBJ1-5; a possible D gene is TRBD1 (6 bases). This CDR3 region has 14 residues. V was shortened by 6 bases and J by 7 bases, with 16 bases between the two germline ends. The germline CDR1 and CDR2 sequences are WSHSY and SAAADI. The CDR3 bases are TGCGCCAGCAGCTACCAGGGGATCGGGCAGCCCCAGCATTTT. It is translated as CASSYQGIGQPQHF.

This CDR3 is CASSPRGAGETQYF. CDR3 DNA: TGTGCCAGCAGCCCTCGGGGAGCGGGGGAGACCCAGTACTTC. V is TRBV9 and J is TRBJ2-5, with 7 positions matching TRBD2. The trim removed 4 bases at V and 5 bases at J, leaving 8 bases unmatched. From germline, CDR1 is SGDLS and CDR2 YYNGEE. There are 14 residues in the CDR3. The variable domain in full, with the rest retrieved from reference TRBV9 and TRBJ2-5, is DSGVTQTPKHLITATGQRVTLRCSPRSGDLSVYWYQQSLDQGLQFLIQYYNGEERAKGNILERFSAQQFPDLHSELNLSSLELGDSALYFCASSPRGAGETQYFGPGTRLLVL.

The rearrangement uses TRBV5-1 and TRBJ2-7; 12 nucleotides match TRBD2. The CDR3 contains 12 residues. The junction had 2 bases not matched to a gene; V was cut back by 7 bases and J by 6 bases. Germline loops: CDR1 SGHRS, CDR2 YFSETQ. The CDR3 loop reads CASGLAGSEQYF. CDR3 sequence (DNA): TGCGCCAGCGGACTAGCGGGGAGCGAGCAGTACTTC.

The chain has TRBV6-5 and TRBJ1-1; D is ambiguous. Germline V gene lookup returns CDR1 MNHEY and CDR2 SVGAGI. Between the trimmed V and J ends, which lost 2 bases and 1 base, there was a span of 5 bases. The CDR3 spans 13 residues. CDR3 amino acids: CASSYVQNTEAFF. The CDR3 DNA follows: TGTGCCAGCAGTTACGTCCAGAACACTGAAGCTTTCTTT.

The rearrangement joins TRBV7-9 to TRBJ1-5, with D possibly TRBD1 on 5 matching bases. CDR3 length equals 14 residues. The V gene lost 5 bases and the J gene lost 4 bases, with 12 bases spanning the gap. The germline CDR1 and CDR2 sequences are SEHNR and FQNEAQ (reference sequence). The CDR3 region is CASSPGISNQPQHF. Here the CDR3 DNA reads TGTGCCAGCAGCCCAGGGATCTCAAATCAGCCCCAGCATTTT.

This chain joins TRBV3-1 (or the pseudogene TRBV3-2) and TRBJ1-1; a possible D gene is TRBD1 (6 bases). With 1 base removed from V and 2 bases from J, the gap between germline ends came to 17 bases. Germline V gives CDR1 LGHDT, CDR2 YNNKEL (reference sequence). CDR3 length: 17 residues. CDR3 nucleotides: TGTGCCAGCAGCCAAGGGGGCTACGCCGGGACAAACACTGAAGCTTTCTTT. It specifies CASSQGGYAGTNTEAFF.

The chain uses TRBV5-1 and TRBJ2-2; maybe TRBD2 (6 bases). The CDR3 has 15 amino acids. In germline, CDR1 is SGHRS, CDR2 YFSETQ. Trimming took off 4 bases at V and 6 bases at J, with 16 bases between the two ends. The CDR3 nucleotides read TGCGCCAGCAGCCCCGCCGGAGGGGCCGCCGGGGAGCTGTTTTTT. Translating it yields CASSPAGGAAGELFF.